This note documents a single TCR beta chain sequence. The entry originates in a study of shared clonotypes between healthy human individuals. Per germline, CDR1 SNHLY and CDR2 FYNNEI. Trimming removed 4 bases at V and 5 bases at J, with 14 bases between. The CDR3 sequence is 14 residues long. Per the original data handling: Filtering of immunoSEQ junctional sequences could not match full-length read filtering. Clones were read by immunoSEQ multiplex PCR, and TCRdb kept only the in-frame ones, dropping some. From that table come the V and J calls and clone size; the DNA was used to work out D and trimming. This sample has millions of clones, with 95% found just once. Both subsets, CD45RA+ naive and CD45RA-negative memory, were split from the CD4+ cells.

Specimen: naive CD4+ T cells sorted from blood. As to subset: CD45RA+ positively selected. The chain has TRBV2 and TRBJ2-5, with TRBD1 as a possible D gene (6 bases). The TCR comes from a young man in good health. CDR3 protein: CASSAQGKWETQYF. The CDR3 coding sequence is TGTGCCAGCAGTGCACAGGGAAAGTGGGAGACCCAGTACTTC.